This paragraph reports one T cell receptor (beta chain). The CDR3 runs to 14 residues. Germline lookup yields CDR1 SGHRS and CDR2 YFSETQ. The ends were cut back, 1 base at V and 6 bases at J, with 11 bases in the middle. PCR involved 60 Vbeta and 13 Jbeta primers. Original processing notes: In a later analysis, roughly 11 million of 83 million or so unique beta chains occurred in at least two donors. Assay: immunoSEQ multiplex PCR; the TCRdb copy retains only in-frame clones and omits some. V, J and clone size are those of that table, while D and trimming were read from the DNA. The repertoire consists of approximately 140,000 clones, with roughly 69% occurring once and the leading ten covering around 2.6%. The data were obtained in a study of cytomegalovirus exposure and HLA in healthy donors. The overall study: An early release of data contained some 80 million unique TCRs, which came from HLA-typed donors.

The receptor comes from a human donor in good health. Sequenced material: PBMCs. The V gene is TRBV5-1, the J gene TRBJ2-1, with D tentatively TRBD1 (5 bases). Here the CDR3 reads CASSLRAGSNEQFF. CDR3 coding DNA: TGCGCCAGCAGCTTGCGGGCAGGGTCCAATGAGCAGTTCTTC.